Reported below is one TCR beta chain. Its specificity is unknown. The CDR3 is 14 residues long. The germline V gene encodes CDR1 GTSNPN and CDR2 SVGIG (reference sequence). V trimming: 2 bases; J trimming: 6 bases; junction bases outside the gene matches: 6. The sample is drawn from a study of T cell responses to AZD1222 COVID-19 vaccine. Clones were sequenced by immunoSEQ multiplex PCR, and TCRdb holds only the in-frame ones, with some missing. The sample includes 25,000 to 35,000 clones, approximately 89% of them seen just once. Overall study findings and caveats: In a largely white British group with more females than males, clonal diversity was possibly underestimated.

This chain uses TRBV30 with TRBJ2-7; TRBD1 agrees at 11 bases. Sequenced here: peripheral blood, sampled on day 0 of AZD1222 vaccination. The sequence was collected from an adult in good health. The CDR3 DNA reads TGTGCCTGGAGTTCCCGGGACAGGGGGTCCGAGCAGTACTTC. It translates to CAWSSRDRGSEQYF.